This T cell receptor (beta chain) was identified during a study of shared clonotypes between healthy human individuals. Method: immunoSEQ multiplex PCR; TCRdb's copy keeps in-frame clones and lacks some. The sample holds roughly 2.6 million clones, approximately 90% seen once. General observations from the study: Measured sharing among donors was expected to vary with sequencing depth. Though the depth was large, rarefaction showed that sorted-subset sequencing was incomplete. Generally, estimated richness proved larger in naive subsets than it did in memory subsets.

Memory CD4+ cells were the fraction left after CD45RA+ naive selection. Of note for this clone: Its antigen remains unidentified.

The clonotype originates from a man between 18 and 29 years old in good health. The sequenced sample was naive CD4+ T cells sorted from blood. Subset defined: CD45RA+ positively selected.

CDR3 amino acids: CASRTGGRDTQYF. The CDR3 DNA reads TGTGCCAGCAGGACAGGGGGACGAGATACGCAGTATTTT. V gene TRBV6-1 combines with J gene TRBJ2-3; 9 bases match TRBD1. The CDR3 length is 13 residues. Looked up from germline, CDR1 is MNHNS and CDR2 is SASEGT. J lost 5 bases, V lost 6 bases, and 3 bases had no gene match.